This section outlines one T cell receptor (beta chain) sequence together with its context. Antigen unknown. The germline CDR1 and CDR2 sequences are MDHEN and SYDVKM. V dropped 6 bases and J dropped 2 bases, with 16 bases sitting between them. CDR3 length equals 15 residues. The data were obtained in a study of beta chain features in type 1 diabetes. At the level of the study: Taken together, all samples contributed more than 90,000,000 examined sorted cells.

CD4+ naive, central memory, regulatory and stem cell-like memory subsets were isolated by sorting on CD45RO/CCR7/CD25/CD127/CD95/CD27. As every portion of the isolated RNA was reverse transcribed, the sequencing read expressed TCRB transcripts. Method: immunoSEQ multiplex PCR; TCRdb's copy keeps in-frame clones and lacks some. Of approximately 270,000 clones in the sample, 14% were seen once. General study points: For cells with high TCR expression, cDNA sequencing could yield over-representation. A moderate, significant TCRB CDR3 shortening appeared in type 1 diabetes across four CD4+ subsets. Patients showed naive, central memory and Treg TCRB repertoires that appeared more similar than those of healthy donors.

The TCR sequence derives from a man aged 25-40 years with type 1 diabetes. The chain links TRBV28 to TRBJ2-5; D is perhaps TRBD1 (5 bases). Source material: naive CD4+ T cells from blood. The CDR3 DNA reads as TGTGCCAGCAGCCAAACAAGGACACGGCAAGAGACCCAGTACTTC. Translation: CASSQTRTRQETQYF.